Shown below are 10 T cell receptor beta chains from a single sample sequenced in a study of CD8 T cells in Susac syndrome. RNA, at about 0.45 to 1 ug, was reverse transcribed with random hexamers. TCRdb re-analysed the immunoSEQ multiplex PCR reads in MiXCR, keeping a single row per CDR3 protein. The sample has 130,000 to 150,000 distinct CDR3 sequences, approximately 95% seen once. Sequencing was performed on CD8+ T cells from PBMCs. All receptors derive from a human donor in good health.

The chain links TRBV27 to TRBJ2-2; D gene unclear. CDR3 length: 14 residues. CDR1 MNHEY and CDR2 SMNVEV come from the germline V gene (reference sequence). Trimming took 2 bases from V and 3 from J, leaving 7 bases between them. Written as DNA, the CDR3 is TGTGCCAGCAGTTTAGGGCCACACACCGGGGAGCTGTTTTTT. Its protein product is CASSLGPHTGELFF.

The chain has TRBV15 and TRBJ2-2, with TRBD2 matching 13 bases. The CDR3 covers 14 residues. V was pared by 8 bases and J by 6 bases, with 3 bases of the junction left unmatched. CDR1 is LNHNV and CDR2 is YYDKDF in the germline V gene (reference sequence). The DNA for the CDR3 is TGTGCCACCCGTACTAGCGGGAGGGCCGGGGAGCTGTTTTTT. Protein sequence: CATRTSGRAGELFF.

The J gene is TRBJ2-2, the V gene TRBV13, with 7 bases matching TRBD1. Germline CDR1 and CDR2: PRHDT and FYEKMQ (reference sequence). The CDR3 length is 15 residues. With V trimmed by 2 bases and J by 6 bases, 6 bases remained unmatched. The CDR3 region is CASSLSRQGSGELFF. As DNA, the CDR3 is TGTGCCAGCAGCTTATCCCGACAGGGTTCCGGGGAGCTGTTTTTT.

V is TRBV12-3 or TRBV12-4 and J is TRBJ2-7; maybe TRBD1 (6 bases). There are 14 residues in the CDR3. Between the trimmed V and J ends, which lost 5 bases and 3 bases, there was a span of 14 bases. The CDR3 bases are TGTGCCAGCAGTCCTCCAGGGGCTCGCTACGAGCAGTACTTC. Its translation: CASSPPGARYEQYF.

The chain couples TRBV20-1 to TRBJ2-7; D not certain. CDR1 is DFQATT and CDR2 is SNEGSKA in the germline V gene (reference sequence). Trimming took 3 bases from V and 4 from J, leaving 13 bases between them. The CDR3 has 13 residues. The CDR3: CSASIGSRYEQYF. The DNA for the CDR3 is TGCAGTGCTAGTATAGGGTCGCGTTACGAGCAGTACTTC.

This chain uses TRBV7-6 with TRBJ1-1; D uncertain. The germline V gene encodes CDR1 SGHVS and CDR2 FNYEAQ. The V gene lost 1 base and the J gene lost 1 base, with 7 bases spanning the gap. CDR3 length: 14 amino acids. CDR3 DNA sequence: TGTGCCAGCAGCTTAGGACGGGAGAACACTGAAGCTTTCTTT. Residues: CASSLGRENTEAFF.

This chain uses TRBV4-3 with TRBJ1-5, with TRBD1 matching 7 bases. J lost 2 bases, V lost 4 bases, and 2 bases had no gene match. The CDR3 runs to 14 residues. Germline V gives CDR1 LGHNA, CDR2 YSLEER. CDR3 bases: TGCGCCAGCAGCCCAGACAGGGGCAATCAGCCCCAGCATTTT. Protein: CASSPDRGNQPQHF.

This clonotype was recorded once. J is TRBJ2-4 and V is TRBV6-5, with 11 bases fitting TRBD1. The CDR3 loop spans 15 amino acids. V trimming: 4 bases; J trimming: 5 bases; junction bases outside the gene matches: 4. Germline V lookup: CDR1 MNHEY, CDR2 SVGAGI. The CDR3 loop reads CASSSGQGAENIQYF. In DNA form, the CDR3 reads TGTGCCAGCAGTTCCGGACAGGGGGCTGAAAACATTCAGTACTTC.

The rearrangement links TRBV29-1 to TRBJ1-2; D is uncertain. Between the trimmed V and J ends, which lost 3 bases and 6 bases, there was a span of 8 bases. The CDR3 is made up of 11 amino acids. Germline assignment: CDR1 SQVTM and CDR2 ANQGSEA. CDR3 region: CSVEQRNGYTF. Here the CDR3 DNA reads TGCAGCGTTGAGCAGAGGAATGGCTACACCTTC.

This chain links TRBV7-3 with TRBJ2-7; no reliable D call. In germline, CDR1 is SGHTA, CDR2 FQGTGA. This CDR3 is built from 12 residues. V gave up 4 bases and J gave up 4 bases, with 8 bases separating them. The CDR3 sequence is CASSSPPYEQYF. CDR3 nucleotides: TGTGCCAGCAGCTCCCCTCCTTACGAGCAGTACTTC. Drawing the rest from reference TRBV7-3 and TRBJ2-7, the complete variable domain is GAGVSQTPSNKVTEKGKYVELRCDPISGHTALYWYRQSLGQGPEFLIYFQGTGAADDSGLPNDRFFAVRPEGSVSTLKIQRTERGDSAVYLCASSSPPYEQYFGPGTRLTVT.